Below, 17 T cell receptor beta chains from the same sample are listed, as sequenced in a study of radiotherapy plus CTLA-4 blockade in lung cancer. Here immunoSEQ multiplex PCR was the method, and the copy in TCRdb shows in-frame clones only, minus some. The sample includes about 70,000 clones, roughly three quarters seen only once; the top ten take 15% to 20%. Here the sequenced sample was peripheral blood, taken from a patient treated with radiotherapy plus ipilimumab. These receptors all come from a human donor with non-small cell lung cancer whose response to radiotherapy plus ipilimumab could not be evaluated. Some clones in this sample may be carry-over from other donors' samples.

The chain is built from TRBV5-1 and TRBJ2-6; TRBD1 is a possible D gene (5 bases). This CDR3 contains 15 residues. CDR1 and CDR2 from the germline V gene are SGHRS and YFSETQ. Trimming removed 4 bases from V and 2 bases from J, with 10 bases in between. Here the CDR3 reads CASSLGRAGANVLTF. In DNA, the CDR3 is TGCGCCAGCAGCCTAGGCAGGGCTGGGGCCAACGTCCTGACTTTC.

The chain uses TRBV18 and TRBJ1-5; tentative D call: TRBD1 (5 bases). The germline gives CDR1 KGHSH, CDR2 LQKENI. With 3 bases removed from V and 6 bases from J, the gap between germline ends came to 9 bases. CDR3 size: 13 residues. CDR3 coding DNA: TGTGCCAGCTCACCGGAGGGGAGTCAGCCCCAGCATTTT. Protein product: CASSPEGSQPQHF.

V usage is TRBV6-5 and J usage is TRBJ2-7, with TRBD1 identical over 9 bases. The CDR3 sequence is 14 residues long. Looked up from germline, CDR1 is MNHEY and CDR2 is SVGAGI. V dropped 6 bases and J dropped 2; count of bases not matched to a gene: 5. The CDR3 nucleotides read TGTGCCAGCAGAAGACAGGGGGGTCCCTACGAGCAGTACTTC. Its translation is CASRRQGGPYEQYF.

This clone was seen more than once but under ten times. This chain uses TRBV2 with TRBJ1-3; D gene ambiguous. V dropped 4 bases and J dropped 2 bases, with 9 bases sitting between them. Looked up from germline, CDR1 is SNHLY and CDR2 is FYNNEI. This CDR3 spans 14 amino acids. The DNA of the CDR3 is TGTGCCAGCAGTGGCGTATTTCCTGGAAACACCATATATTTT. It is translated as CASSGVFPGNTIYF.

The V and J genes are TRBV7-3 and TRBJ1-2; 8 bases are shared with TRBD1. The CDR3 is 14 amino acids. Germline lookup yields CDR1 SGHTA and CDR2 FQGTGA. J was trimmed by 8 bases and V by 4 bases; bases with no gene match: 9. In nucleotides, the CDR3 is TGTGCCAGCAGCTCCGCAGGGGGCGTGGGGGGCTACACCTTC. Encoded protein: CASSSAGGVGGYTF.

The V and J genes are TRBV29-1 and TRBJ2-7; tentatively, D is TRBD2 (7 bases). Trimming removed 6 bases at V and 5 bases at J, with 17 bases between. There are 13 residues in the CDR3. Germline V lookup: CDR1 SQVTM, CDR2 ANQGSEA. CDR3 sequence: CSVGGRGLDEQYF. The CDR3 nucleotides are TGCAGCGTGGGGGGGCGGGGGCTAGACGAGCAGTACTTC.

CDR3 residues: CASSPGGSQETQYF. The DNA for the CDR3 is TGTGCCAGCAGCCCTGGGGGGTCCCAAGAGACCCAGTACTTC. This chain joins TRBV6-6 and TRBJ2-5; D perhaps matches TRBD2 (6 bases). The CDR3 is 14 amino acids. V was pared by 6 bases and J by 1 base, with 12 bases between. Germline lookup yields CDR1 MNHNY and CDR2 SVGAGI (reference sequence).

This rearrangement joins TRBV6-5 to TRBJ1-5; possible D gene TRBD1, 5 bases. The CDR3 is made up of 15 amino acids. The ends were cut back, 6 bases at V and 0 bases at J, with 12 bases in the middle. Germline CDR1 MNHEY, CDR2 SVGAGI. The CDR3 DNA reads TGTGCCAGCAGAGTTCAGGGCTATAGCAATCAGCCCCAGCATTTT. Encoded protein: CASRVQGYSNQPQHF.

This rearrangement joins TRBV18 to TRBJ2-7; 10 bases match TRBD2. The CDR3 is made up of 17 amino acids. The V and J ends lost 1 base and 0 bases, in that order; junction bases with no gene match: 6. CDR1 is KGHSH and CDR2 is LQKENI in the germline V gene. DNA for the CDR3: TGTGCCAGCTCACCACATAAGCGGGGGGGTAGCTCCTACGAGCAGTACTTC. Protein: CASSPHKRGGSSYEQYF.

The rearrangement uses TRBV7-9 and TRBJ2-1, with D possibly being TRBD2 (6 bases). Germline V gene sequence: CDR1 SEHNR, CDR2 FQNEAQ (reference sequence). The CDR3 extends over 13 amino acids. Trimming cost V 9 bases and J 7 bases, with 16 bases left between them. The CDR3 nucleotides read TGTGCCAGTTCGGAGGGCCTTACGAATGAGCAGTTCTTC. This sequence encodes CASSEGLTNEQFF.

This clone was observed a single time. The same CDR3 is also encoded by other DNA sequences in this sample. This CDR3 is CASSLGQGDGYTF. The CDR3 DNA sequence: TGTGCCAGCAGCCTCGGACAGGGAGATGGCTACACCTTC. The chain has TRBV13 and TRBJ1-2, with 8 bases identical to TRBD1. The CDR3 contains 13 residues. After removal of 5 bases from V and 6 bases from J, the junction contained 5 bases not matched to a gene. Germline V lookup: CDR1 PRHDT, CDR2 FYEKMQ (reference sequence).

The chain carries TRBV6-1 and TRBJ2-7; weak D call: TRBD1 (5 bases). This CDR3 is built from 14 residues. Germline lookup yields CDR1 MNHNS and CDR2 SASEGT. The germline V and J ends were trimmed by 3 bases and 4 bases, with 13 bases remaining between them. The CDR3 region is CASSDRAPIYEQYF. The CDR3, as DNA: TGTGCCAGCAGTGACAGGGCCCCCATTTACGAGCAGTACTTC.

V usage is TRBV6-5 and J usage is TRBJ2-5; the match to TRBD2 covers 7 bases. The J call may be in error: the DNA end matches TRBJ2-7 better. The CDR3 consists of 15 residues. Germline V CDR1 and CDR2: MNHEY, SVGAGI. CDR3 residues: CASSYRVAGEGEQYF. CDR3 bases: TGTGCCAGCAGTTACAGGGTAGCGGGTGAGGGCGAGCAGTACTTC.

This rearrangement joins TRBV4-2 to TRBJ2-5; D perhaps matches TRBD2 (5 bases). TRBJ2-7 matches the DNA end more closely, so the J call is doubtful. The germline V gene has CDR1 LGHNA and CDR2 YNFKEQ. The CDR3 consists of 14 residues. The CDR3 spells CASSQVGSSYEQYF. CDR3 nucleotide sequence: TGTGCCAGCAGCCAAGTTGGGAGCTCCTACGAGCAGTACTTC.

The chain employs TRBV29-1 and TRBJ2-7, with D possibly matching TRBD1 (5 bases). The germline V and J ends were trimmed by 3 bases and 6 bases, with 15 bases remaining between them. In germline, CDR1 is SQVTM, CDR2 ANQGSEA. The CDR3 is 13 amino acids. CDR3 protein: CSVEWGRDCEQYF. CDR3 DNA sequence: TGCAGCGTTGAGTGGGGCAGGGATTGCGAGCAGTACTTC.

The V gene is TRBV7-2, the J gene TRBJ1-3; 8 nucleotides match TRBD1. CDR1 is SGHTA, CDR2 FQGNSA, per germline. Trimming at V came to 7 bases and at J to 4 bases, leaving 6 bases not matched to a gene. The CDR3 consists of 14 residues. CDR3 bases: TGTGCCAGCACCCCGACAGGGGCCGGAAACACCATATATTTT. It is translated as CASTPTGAGNTIYF.

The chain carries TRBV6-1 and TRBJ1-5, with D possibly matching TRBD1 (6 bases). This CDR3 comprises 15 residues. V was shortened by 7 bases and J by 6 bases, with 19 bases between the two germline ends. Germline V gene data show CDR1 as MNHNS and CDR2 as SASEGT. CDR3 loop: CASITTGRGGQPQHF. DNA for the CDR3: TGTGCCAGCATTACAACAGGGCGAGGGGGTCAGCCCCAGCATTTT.